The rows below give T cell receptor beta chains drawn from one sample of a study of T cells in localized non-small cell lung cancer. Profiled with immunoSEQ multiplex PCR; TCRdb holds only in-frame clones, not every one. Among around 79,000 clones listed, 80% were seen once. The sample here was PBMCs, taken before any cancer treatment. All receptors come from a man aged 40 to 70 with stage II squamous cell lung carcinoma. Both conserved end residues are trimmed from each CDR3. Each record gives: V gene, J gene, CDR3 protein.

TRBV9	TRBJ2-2	ASSVDVEAGELF
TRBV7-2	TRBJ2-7	ASSLGVDLREQY
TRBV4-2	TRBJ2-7	ASSQGRLGSEQY
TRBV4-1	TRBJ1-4	ASSHGQGGEKLF
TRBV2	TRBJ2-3	ASSVRTQGDTQY
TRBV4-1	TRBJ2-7	ASSQAPDSGQNEQY
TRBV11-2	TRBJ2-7	ASSLGAGAYEQY
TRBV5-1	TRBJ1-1	ASSLGQGAVTEAF
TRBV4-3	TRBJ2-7	ASSQERGGEQY
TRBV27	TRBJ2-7	ASSLASGSIYEQY
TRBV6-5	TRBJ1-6	ASSYGQGSPLH
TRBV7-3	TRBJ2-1	ASSLGNEQF
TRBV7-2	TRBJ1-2	ASSSASSGYT
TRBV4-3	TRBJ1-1	ASSHSGQGARRTEAF
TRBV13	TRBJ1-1	ASSFLGTEAF
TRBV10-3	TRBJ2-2	AISESLTGLGGELF
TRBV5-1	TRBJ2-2	ASSPGQGTGELF
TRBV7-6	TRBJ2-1	ASLSGSKGNEQF
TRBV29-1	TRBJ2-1	SFRRRGNEQF
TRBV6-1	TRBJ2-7	ASSDRTGASYEQY